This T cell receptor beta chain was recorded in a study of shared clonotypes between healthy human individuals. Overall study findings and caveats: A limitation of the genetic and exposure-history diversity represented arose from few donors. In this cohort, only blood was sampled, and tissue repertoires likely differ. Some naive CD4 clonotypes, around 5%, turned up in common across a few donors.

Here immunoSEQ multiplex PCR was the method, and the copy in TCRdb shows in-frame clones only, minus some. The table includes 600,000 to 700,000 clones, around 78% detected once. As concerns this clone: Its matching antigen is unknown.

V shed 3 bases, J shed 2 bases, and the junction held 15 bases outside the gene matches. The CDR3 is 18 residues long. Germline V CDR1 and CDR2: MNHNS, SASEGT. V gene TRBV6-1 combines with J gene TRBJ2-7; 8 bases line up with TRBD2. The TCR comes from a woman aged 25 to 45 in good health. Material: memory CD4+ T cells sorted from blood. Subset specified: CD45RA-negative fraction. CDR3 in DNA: TGTGCCAGCAGTGATGATGGTTTGAGCGGGAGTGTGACCTACGAGCAGTACTTC. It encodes CASSDDGLSGSVTYEQYF.